These 17 T cell receptor beta chains originate from one sample sequenced in a study of blood T cell repertoires in COVID-19. Sequenced by immunoSEQ multiplex PCR; TCRdb stores in-frame clones only, minus some. The data contain about 87,000 clones, 90% of them singletons. Sequencing was performed on peripheral blood. The receptors stem from a man aged 18-30 years with COVID-19, enrolled during active disease.

CDR3 sequence: CASSSDRNTEAFF. The CDR3 nucleotides are TGTGCCAGCAGCTCGGACAGGAACACTGAAGCTTTCTTT. The V call is TRBV7-9, the J call TRBJ1-1, with D perhaps matching TRBD1 (6 bases). The V end lost 4 bases, the J end lost 1 base, and 7 bases lay between the germline ends. The CDR3 loop spans 13 amino acids. Germline CDR1 is SEHNR and CDR2 is FQNEAQ (reference sequence). Filled out from reference TRBV7-9 and TRBJ1-1, the complete variable domain reads DTGVSQNPRHKITKRGQNVTFRCDPISEHNRLYWYRQTLGQGPEFLTYFQNEAQLEKSRLLSDRFSAERPKGSFSTLEIQRTEQGDSAMYLCASSSDRNTEAFFGQGTRLTVV.

V is TRBV9 and J is TRBJ2-5, with D maybe TRBD2 (6 bases). Germline CDR1 reads SGDLS; CDR2 reads YYNGEE. The CDR3 loop spans 16 amino acids. The V gene lost 0 bases and the J gene lost 7 bases, with 19 bases spanning the gap. Here the CDR3 DNA reads TGTGCCAGCAGCGTAGTTGGAGGGAATAGCCTCGGGACCCAGTACTTC. Amino acid sequence: CASSVVGGNSLGTQYF.

The count of this clone is one. The chain recombines TRBV9 with TRBJ1-3; unclear D gene. There are 13 residues in the CDR3. Germline V CDR1 and CDR2: SGDLS, YYNGEE. The ends were cut back, 4 bases at V and 4 bases at J, with 9 bases in the middle. The CDR3 DNA is TGTGCCAGCAGCACGAGTAGCGGAAACACCATATATTTT. This codes for CASSTSSGNTIYF.

V is TRBV10-3 and J is TRBJ2-7, with 9 bases matching TRBD1. CDR3 length: 13 amino acids. V gave up 4 bases and J gave up 6 bases; unmatched junction bases: 4. Germline CDR1 reads ENHRY; CDR2 reads SYGVKD. The CDR3 region has the DNA TGTGCCATCAGTGGGGGACAGGGCCCCGAGCAGTACTTC. It translates to CAISGGQGPEQYF.

The chain is built from TRBV30 and TRBJ1-1; a possible D gene is TRBD1 (5 bases). The V end lost 4 bases, the J end lost 1 base, and 7 bases lay between the germline ends. Germline CDR1 GTSNPN, CDR2 SVGIG (reference sequence). The CDR3 consists of 12 residues. CDR3 sequence: CAWNQGNTEAFF. The CDR3 bases are TGTGCCTGGAACCAGGGGAACACTGAAGCTTTCTTT.

The sample holds a few counts of this clone. The chain has TRBV7-2 and TRBJ2-7; a weak D match, TRBD2 (6 bases). The V gene's germline CDR1 is SGHTA and CDR2 FQGNSA. The CDR3 contains 16 residues. V lost 1 base and J 2 bases, leaving 15 bases between the germline ends. CDR3 protein: CASSLGVSGLAYEQYF. CDR3 in DNA: TGTGCCAGCAGCTTAGGGGTGTCGGGACTCGCCTACGAGCAGTACTTC.

The rearrangement joins TRBV6-6 to TRBJ2-1; TRBD1 aligns across 9 bases. The CDR3 is 16 residues long. Trimming cost V 2 bases and J 7 bases; bases outside gene matches: 9. Germline V gene lookup returns CDR1 MNHNY and CDR2 SVGAGI (reference sequence). The CDR3 sequence is CASSYAGTGSGNEQFF. As DNA, the CDR3 is TGTGCCAGCAGTTACGCAGGGACAGGGTCGGGAAATGAGCAGTTCTTC.

The chain joins TRBV27 to TRBJ2-7; 8 nucleotides line up with TRBD1. There are 15 residues in the CDR3. Germline-derived CDR1 and CDR2 are MNHEY and SMNVEV (reference sequence). The V segment lost 5 bases and the J segment 2 bases; nucleotides outside the gene matches: 8. In DNA, the CDR3 is TGTGCCAGCAGTACCCCCGGGACAGGAGCCTACGAGCAGTACTTC. Translation: CASSTPGTGAYEQYF.

The genes are TRBV2 and TRBJ1-4; tentative D call: TRBD1 (5 bases). CDR1 is SNHLY, CDR2 FYNNEI, per germline. The CDR3 covers 14 residues. Trimming left V 2 bases short and J 11 bases short, with 15 bases between. This CDR3 is CASSELTALTKLFF. CDR3 coding DNA: TGTGCCAGCAGTGAACTGACAGCCTTGACGAAACTGTTTTTT.

This chain joins TRBV23-1 and TRBJ2-1, with D tentatively TRBD2 (5 bases). TRBV23-1 is sorted into the ORF group, with uncertain function. The CDR3 has 13 residues. Trimming stripped 7 bases from V and 0 bases from J, with 7 bases between. The CDR3 region has the DNA TGCGCCAGCATCGGACTCTCCTACAATGAGCAGTTCTTC. The encoded protein is CASIGLSYNEQFF.

The rearrangement uses TRBV5-6 and TRBJ1-1; D call uncertain. Germline CDR1 reads SGHDT; CDR2 reads YYEEEE. V shed 4 bases and J shed 4 bases, with 20 bases lying between them. The CDR3 runs to 16 residues. The CDR3 protein is CASSLGRGRFGTEAFF. CDR3 sequence (DNA): TGTGCCAGCAGCCTCGGACGGGGTCGGTTCGGCACTGAAGCTTTCTTT.

The chain recombines TRBV29-1 with TRBJ2-3; possibly TRBD2 for D (6 bases). The length of the CDR3 is 13 residues. Germline assignment: CDR1 SQVTM and CDR2 ANQGSEA. Trimming left V 4 bases short and J 2 bases short, with 10 bases between. The DNA for the CDR3 is TGCAGCGTTGGGAGGGCCCTCACAGATACGCAGTATTTT. Encoded protein: CSVGRALTDTQYF.

A few counts support this clone. The chain employs TRBV12-3 or TRBV12-4 and TRBJ1-3, with a tentative D call TRBD1 (5 bases). The CDR3 is made up of 13 amino acids. V was pared by 3 bases and J by 4 bases, with 7 bases between. In DNA, the CDR3 is TGTGCCAGCAGTTTTTCAGGGGGAAACACCATATATTTT. Its translation: CASSFSGGNTIYF.

The chain is built from TRBV6-4 and TRBJ2-2; D might be TRBD1 (5 bases). Per germline, CDR1 MRHNA and CDR2 SNTAGT. V was pared by 8 bases and J by 5 bases, with 18 bases between. The CDR3 length is 15 residues. The CDR3 sequence is CASLGHNERTGELFF. CDR3 sequence (DNA): TGTGCCAGCCTTGGACATAACGAGAGAACCGGGGAGCTGTTTTTT.

J is TRBJ2-7 and V is TRBV27; possible D gene TRBD2, 5 bases. The CDR3 totals 15 residues. Germline lookup yields CDR1 MNHEY and CDR2 SMNVEV (reference sequence). Trimming left V 3 bases short and J 3 bases short, with 15 bases between. Here the CDR3 DNA reads TGTGCCAGCAGTTTTCCGGGGAGTCCGATCTACGAGCAGTACTTC. This encodes CASSFPGSPIYEQYF.

Of note for this clone: An end of the junction does not agree with germline; a read error may underlie this. J is TRBJ1-4 and V is TRBV2; no clear D. From germline, CDR1 is SNHLY and CDR2 FYNNEI. The CDR3 sequence is 10 residues long. The CDR3 reads CASSGAKLLF. In nucleotides, the CDR3 is TGTGCCAGCAGTGGCGCAAAACTGCTTTTT. Full variable domain (rest looked up from reference TRBV2 and TRBJ1-4): EPEVTQTPSHQVTQMGQEVILRCVPISNHLYFYWYRQILGQKVEFLVSFYNNEISEKSEIFDDQFSVERPDGSNFTLKIRSTKLEDSAMYFCASSGAKLLFGSGTQLSVL.

This chain joins TRBV19 and TRBJ1-5; no firm D call. The V and J ends lost 6 bases and 1 base respectively, with 13 bases between them. The CDR3 runs to 15 residues. Looked up from germline, CDR1 is LNHDA and CDR2 is SQIVND (reference sequence). Here the CDR3 DNA reads TGTGCCAGTAGGGAGAGACTAGGAAGCAATCAGCCCCAGCATTTT. Protein sequence: CASRERLGSNQPQHF. Full variable domain (outside the CDR3, taken from reference TRBV19 and TRBJ1-5): DGGITQSPKYLFRKEGQNVTLSCEQNLNHDAMYWYRQDPGQGLRLIYYSQIVNDFQKGDIAEGYSVSREKKESFPLTVTSAQKNPTAFYLCASRERLGSNQPQHFGDGTRLSIL.